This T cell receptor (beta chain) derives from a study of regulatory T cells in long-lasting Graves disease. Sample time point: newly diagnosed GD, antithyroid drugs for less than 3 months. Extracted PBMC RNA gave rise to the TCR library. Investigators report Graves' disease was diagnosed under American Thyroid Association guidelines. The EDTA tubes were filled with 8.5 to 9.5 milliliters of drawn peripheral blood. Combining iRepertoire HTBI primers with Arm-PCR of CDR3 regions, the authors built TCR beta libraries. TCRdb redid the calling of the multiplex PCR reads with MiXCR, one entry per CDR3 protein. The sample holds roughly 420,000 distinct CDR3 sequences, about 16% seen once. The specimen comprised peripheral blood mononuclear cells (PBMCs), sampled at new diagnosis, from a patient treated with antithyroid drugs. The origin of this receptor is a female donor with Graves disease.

CDR3 region: CSVLLAGGPSDTQYF. The DNA for the CDR3 is TGCAGCGTTCTACTAGCGGGGGGGCCGTCAGATACGCAGTATTTT. This chain joins TRBV29-1 and TRBJ2-3; 13 bases match TRBD2. The CDR3 contains 15 residues. V was clipped by 5 bases and J by 4 bases; unmatched bases: 6. In germline, CDR1 is SQVTM, CDR2 ANQGSEA.